The clone carrying this T cell receptor (beta chain) came up many times. According to the study, TCR beta libraries were built with iRepertoire HTBI primers and CDR3-region Arm-PCR. TCRdb used MiXCR to reprocess the multiplex PCR reads, holding one entry per CDR3 protein. Of more than 350,000 distinct CDR3 sequences listed, around 23% are singletons. This specimen comes from a study of regulatory T cells in long-lasting Graves disease. Time point in this sample: persistent/refractory GD, antithyroid drugs over 5 years with positive TRAb. RNA from PBMCs was the source of the TCR library. V gave up 0 bases and J gave up 7 bases, with 9 bases separating them. The CDR3 extends over 13 amino acids. From germline, CDR1 is MNHEY and CDR2 SVGAGI.

This sequence originates from a female donor with Graves disease. The material was peripheral blood mononuclear cells (PBMCs), obtained when the disease was refractory, from a patient treated with antithyroid drugs. The rearrangement joins TRBV6-5 to TRBJ1-1, with no clear D. Here the CDR3 reads CASSYSTGSEAFF. As DNA, the CDR3 is TGTGCCAGCAGTTACTCGACTGGCAGTGAAGCTTTCTTT.